This T cell receptor (beta chain) is drawn from a study of early T cells in non-severe SARS-CoV-2 infection (dated by TCRdb to the early 2020s). About the investigation overall: Because TCR sequencing was done on bulk RNA from unsorted whole blood, the alpha and beta chains could not be paired.

Set within a cohort of healthcare workers in London, UK, this nested case-control study involved weekly PCR testing of nasopharyngeal swabs along with blood sampling. Between 23 and 31 March 2020, the week of the UK lockdown, healthcare workers were enrolled and then followed up weekly for as long as 16 weeks. This clonotype came up many times. Its antigen is not yet known. Qualities for individual bases were not recorded, and no much larger clone is one base off. General conclusions and limits of the study: VDJdb matching was skewed toward anti-spike CD8 responses, so virus-specific expansions were likely underestimated and private and CD4 specificities were missed.

Receptors were amplified or captured by 5' RACE. TCRdb shows the sequencer as NextSeq 500. Unique molecular identifiers were attached to individual cDNA molecules in the TCR library protocol so that sequencing error and PCR bias could be corrected. Sequencing covered both TCR alpha and beta chains, and within each sample the abundances of alpha and beta sequences were tightly co-correlated. In the paper's pipeline: V gene, J gene and CDR3 annotation of TCR sequences was performed with Decombinator V4. TCRs were defined as expanded if a significant change between any two time points was detected under a Poisson model with p below 0.0001. TCR abundances were normalised to the total number of TCRs sequenced per sample and were expressed as counts per million. TRAV1-2 paired with TRAJ12, TRAJ20 or TRAJ33 defined MAIT TCRs, while TRAV10 paired with TRAJ18 defined iNKT TCRs. A search of VDJdb, accessed on 1 November 2021, was run for TCRs annotated to CMV, EBV and SARS-CoV-2, with TCRs annotated for multiple antigens excluded. The public reads were reprocessed in TCRdb via fastp at Q25 and MiXCR, keeping in-frame beta chains. Every entry covers one CDR3 protein and lists the most common genes and DNA from its rows. Clone size and V and J calls follow TCRdb, not the original study. In all, the sample holds 45,000 to 60,000 distinct CDR3 sequences, and about 10% of those were seen once. About 4.4% of the sample is taken by the ten largest.

The CDR3, from cysteine to phenylalanine, totals 13 residues. Left in the record is the CDR3 DNA by itself, 39 bases read in frame from the first base. V loses 0 bases, J loses 10 bases, and the germline ends lie 10 bases apart. According to the germline V gene (reference sequence), CDR1 reads DFQATT and CDR2 reads SNEGSKA. The chain is made from TRBV20-1 and TRBJ1-6; the D gene lacks a confident call. Source material: whole blood. This receptor was identified in an adult who was a healthcare worker with PCR-confirmed SARS-CoV-2 infection or an uninfected control (not recorded which). The CDR3 in this case is CSARDKVYSPLHF. The DNA sequence is as follows: TGCAGTGCTAGAGATAAAGTGTACTCACCCCTCCACTTT.